The T cell receptor (beta chain) under discussion was sequenced for a study of blood T cell repertoires in COVID-19. The CDR3 length is 15 residues. Looked up from germline, CDR1 is MRHNA and CDR2 is SNTAGT. J was trimmed by 7 bases and V by 0 bases; bases with no gene match: 8. The data were produced by immunoSEQ multiplex PCR, yet TCRdb's version contains in-frame clones alone and is incomplete. The sample contains approximately 280,000 clones, around 80% of which appear only once. Sequenced sample: PBMCs or T cells enriched from blood (not recorded which). The rearrangement joins TRBV6-4 to TRBJ1-2, with 7 bases fitting TRBD1. The TCR sequence derives from a man aged 40-49 years who had been exposed to COVID-19. The CDR3 is CASSDSLGGKGGYTF. CDR3 sequence (DNA): TGTGCCAGCAGTGACTCCTTAGGGGGCAAGGGTGGCTACACCTTC.